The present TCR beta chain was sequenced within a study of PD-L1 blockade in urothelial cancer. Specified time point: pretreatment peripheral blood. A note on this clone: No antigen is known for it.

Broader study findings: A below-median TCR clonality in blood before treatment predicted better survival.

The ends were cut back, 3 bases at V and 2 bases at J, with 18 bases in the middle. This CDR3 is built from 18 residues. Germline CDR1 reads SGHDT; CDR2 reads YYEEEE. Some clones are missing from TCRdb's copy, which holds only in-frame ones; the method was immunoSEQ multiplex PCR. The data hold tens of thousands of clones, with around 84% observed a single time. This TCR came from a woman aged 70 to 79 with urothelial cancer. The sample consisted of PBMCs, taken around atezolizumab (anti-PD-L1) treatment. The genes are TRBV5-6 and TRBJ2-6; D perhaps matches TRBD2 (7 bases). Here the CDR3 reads CASSWGRGGVTGANVLTF. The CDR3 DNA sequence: TGTGCCAGCAGCTGGGGGCGGGGAGGGGTAACTGGGGCCAACGTCCTGACTTTC.